This T cell receptor beta chain was recovered during a study of OX40 agonist ivuxolimab in advanced cancers. Trimming left V 6 bases short and J 0 bases short, with 12 bases between. CDR3 length equals 14 residues. In germline, CDR1 is KGHSH, CDR2 LQKENI. Generated by immunoSEQ multiplex PCR, the TCRdb table keeps only in-frame clones and is missing some. The sample gives 65,000 or so clones, roughly 87% of which show up once; under 0.8% is in the top ten. V gene TRBV18 combines with J gene TRBJ2-7; D could derive from TRBD1 or TRBD2 (5 bases each). Source: CD4+ or CD8+ T cells sorted from blood, taken in a trial of the OX40 agonist ivuxolimab. This clonotype was sampled from an adult with an advanced solid tumor such as melanoma, head and neck, liver or kidney cancer. CDR3 bases: TGTGCCAGCTCCTTGGGACCCCGCTCCTACGAGCAGTACTTC. Translating it yields CASSLGPRSYEQYF.